This T cell receptor (beta chain) was sequenced in a study of shared clonotypes between healthy human individuals (dated by TCRdb to 2020 to 2022). General notes on the study: A couple of women and three men aged 18 to 49 years were included in the cohort. Blood TCR repertoires of about five healthy adults were deeply sequenced to estimate repertoire size and the extent of clonotype sharing between individuals. For each donor, CD4 naive and CD4 memory were each given three plates, CD8 naive was given two plates, and CD8 memory was given one plate. To increase sequencing depth and limit assay-specific biases, TCR repertoire library preparation and sequencing were carried out by different laboratories using diverse techniques. Leukapheresis yielded between about 0.85 and 10 billion PBMCs per donor.

Overall study results and their limits: Sharing across several donors was observed for around 5% of naive CD4, under 4% of naive CD8, about 2.3% of memory CD4, and about 0.4% of memory CD8 clonotypes. Because the study included a small number of donors, the genetic and exposure-history diversity represented was limited. Based on pairwise subsampling, the degree of clonotype sharing among donors was expected to be affected by sequencing depth. Naive subsets generally had larger estimated clonotype richness than memory subsets did. Sampling was restricted to blood, and TCR repertoires in tissue are likely to differ from TCR repertoires in blood. Rarefaction of sorted-subset datasets indicated incomplete sequencing despite the large sequencing depth. Compared with non-shared clonotypes, clonotypes shared by all four sorted-subset donors had higher generation probabilities.

To note about this clone: Which antigen it targets is not known. No base qualities exist here, and no much larger clone lies one base off it.

CD8 naive samples were CD45RO-negative cells positively selected for CCR7, giving a CD45RA+CCR7+ population that excluded TemRA cells. The donors were healthy, HIV-negative adults who had no recently reported acute infections or vaccinations. Every donor was a Caucasian adult living in Nashville, Tennessee, USA. After blood collection by leukapheresis, PBMCs were isolated using Ficoll-Histopaque density gradient centrifugation and then cryopreserved in the vapor phase of liquid nitrogen. Analytical flow cytometry was used to check the purity and quantity of each magnetically sorted T cell population. Each sorted fraction had its genomic DNA isolated and then quantified by UV absorbance on a Nanodrop 2000c. For CDR1 and CDR2, the germline V gene lists MNHEY and SVGAGI. The CDR3 goes from the cysteine to the phenylalanine over 14 residues. Here the CDR3 DNA is all that survives: 42 bases in frame from base 1. Between the V and J ends, shortened by 5 bases and 2 bases respectively, the junction contains 12 bases.

TCR CDR3 regions were amplified from genomic DNA by multiplex PCR using the deep immunoSEQ assay. Extracted genomic DNA from each cell subset was spread evenly across all wells of several immunoSEQ 96-well plates, with each plate serving as a replicate. For sorted subsets, each replicate PCR was loaded with roughly 200 ng genomic DNA, equivalent to 25,000 to 35,000 T cell genomes. The purified libraries were quantified using a Qubit 3.0 fluorometer, sized with a Bioanalyzer 2100, and then quantified again using the KAPA Library Quantification kit. Every immunoSEQ 96-well plate was sequenced on a dedicated single-read 150-cycle Illumina NextSeq 550 flow cell. The study's processing was this. Because only junctional sequences without quality scores were contained in the immunoSEQ output, filtering matching that applied to full-length reads could not be performed. Sequences were annotated with PyIR, a Python wrapper for IgBLAST v1.9, using IMGT germline references to assign V/J genes and CDR3. Reads with weak V/J assignments (E-value above 1e-6), missing CDR3, stop codons, out-of-frame junctions, or ambiguous translated residues were removed. V3J clonotypes were defined by identical inferred V gene, J gene, and CDR3 amino acid sequence. The percentage overlap between two repertoires was calculated by dividing the number of shared unique clonotypes by the size of the smaller repertoire. Richness of each repertoire was evaluated using RTK rarefaction, the Chao1 estimator, and Recon v2.1 estimates of unobserved clonotypes. OLGA was used to compute generation probabilities for all TCRbeta clonotypes that the gDNA method yielded from a handful of donors. Drawn from immuneACCESS, this table holds only the in-frame rearrangements with V and J called that TCRdb kept. Clones are partly lost; checked studies trace under half to an unresolved V gene and leave the rest unexplained. D and trimming come from the DNA, and the V and J calls and clone size come from that table. Present in this sample are under 2,000,000 clones, about 95% of which were seen just once. 1.2% of the sample is held by the ten biggest clonotypes.

This receptor was identified in a man between 18 and 35 years old in good health. The chain is made from TRBV6-5 and TRBJ1-2, with an unclear D gene assignment. Sequences were obtained from naive CD8+ T cells sorted from blood. What the cell subset or site label conveys for this sample: CD45RA+CCR7+. The DNA sequence is given as TGTGCCAGCAGTGACACCTTCTGGAACTATGGCTACACCTTC. Translated, it reads CASSDTFWNYGYTF.